A selection of T cell receptor beta chains follows, all from one sample in a study of shared clonotypes between healthy human individuals. Sequencing used immunoSEQ multiplex PCR; TCRdb keeps in-frame clones, though not all of them. This sample has a few million clones, with approximately 96% found just once. The sequenced sample was naive CD4+ T cells sorted from blood. Source of these receptors: a young man in good health. Both conserved end residues are part of each CDR3. D genes are given only for firm matches.

cdr3_aa j_call d_call v_call
CASSLTKGYTEAFF TRBJ1-1 - TRBV5-1
CASSQDSISPSDTQYF TRBJ2-3 - TRBV4-1
CASSPGAAPGQETQYF TRBJ2-5 - TRBV18
CASKMDRGLAYEQYF TRBJ2-7 TRBD1 TRBV6-5
CASSLDTAGSNTGELFF TRBJ2-2 - TRBV7-7
CASSPPGTHLRGYTF TRBJ1-2 - TRBV14
CASSLTKGPEAFF TRBJ1-1 - TRBV7-9
CASSDDRNTDTQYF TRBJ2-3 - TRBV10-1
CASGLSVMNTEAFF TRBJ1-1 - TRBV12-5
CASSLEGTVSSYEQYF TRBJ2-7 - TRBV7-2
CASSPKTRSGNTIYF TRBJ1-3 - TRBV18